This TCR beta chain was observed in a study of blood T cell repertoires in COVID-19. Study-level background: COVID-19 samples collected from the United States, Italy and Spain covered acute and convalescent phases. Sample material is recorded as cDNA or gDNA derived from T cells, B-cell-depleted T cells, or PBMCs.

Original processing notes: The assay estimated nucleated cells by amplifying reference gene primers. The data were produced by immunoSEQ multiplex PCR, yet TCRdb's version contains in-frame clones alone and is incomplete. The V and J calls and clone size are taken from that table; D and trimming were inferred from the DNA. The repertoire consists of some 150,000 clones, with about four fifths occurring once and the leading ten covering under 0.75%. There are 14 residues in the CDR3. Looked up from germline, CDR1 is SGHNT and CDR2 is YYREEE (reference sequence). V was trimmed by 0 bases and J by 2 bases, leaving 5 bases between them.

Material for sequencing was peripheral blood. V and J are TRBV5-4 and TRBJ2-2; D unclear. The TCR sequence derives from a man aged 60-69 years with acute or convalescent COVID-19. The DNA of the CDR3 is TGTGCCAGCAGCTTGGACTTCAACACCGGGGAGCTGTTTTTT. This gives the protein CASSLDFNTGELFF.